The entry below gives a single T cell receptor (beta chain) sequence along with its context. What it binds is unknown. These data are taken from a study of neoadjuvant anti-PD-1 for oral cavity cancer. Looking at the study overall: Non-progressing patients received a fourth nivolumab dose near day 43, then surgery on days 50-56.

Patients had HPV-negative, locally advanced oral cavity squamous cell carcinoma. The CDR3 runs to 12 residues. Germline V gene lookup returns CDR1 SGHAT and CDR2 FQNNGV. V shed 4 bases and J shed 11 bases, with 14 bases lying between them. General study points: Treg/Th17 ratio rose with pretreatment blood and fell with post-treatment tumor TCRbeta clonality.

Six replicates per PBMC sample, mostly from about 460 ng of genomic DNA. Sequenced by immunoSEQ multiplex PCR; TCRdb stores in-frame clones only, minus some. This table holds about 14,000 clones, approximately 71% found once. This chain links TRBV11-2 with TRBJ1-1, with D maybe TRBD1 (5 bases). The TCR comes from a person aged 40 to 85 with oral cavity squamous cell carcinoma. The sample in question was PBMCs, obtained before nivolumab (anti-PD-1) treatment. DNA of the CDR3: TGTGCCAGCAGCTGGGCATCAGGGAAGGCTTTCTTT. Residues: CASSWASGKAFF.